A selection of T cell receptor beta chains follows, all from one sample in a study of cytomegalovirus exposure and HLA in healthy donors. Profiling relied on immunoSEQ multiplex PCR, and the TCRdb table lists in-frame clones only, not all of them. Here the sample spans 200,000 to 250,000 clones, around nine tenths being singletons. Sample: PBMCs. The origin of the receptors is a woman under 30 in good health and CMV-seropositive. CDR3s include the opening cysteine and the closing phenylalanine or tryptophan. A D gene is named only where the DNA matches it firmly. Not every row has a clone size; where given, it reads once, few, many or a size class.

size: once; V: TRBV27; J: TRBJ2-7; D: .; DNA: TGTGCCAGCAGTTTATTCAGGGGAGCCTACGAGCAGTACTTC; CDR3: CASSLFRGAYEQYF
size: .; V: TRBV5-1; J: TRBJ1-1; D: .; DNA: TGCGCCAGCAGCTTGGGATCCAACAGGGATGGTGAAGCTTTCTTT; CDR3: CASSLGSNRDGEAFF
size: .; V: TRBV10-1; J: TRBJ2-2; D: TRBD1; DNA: TGCGCCAGCAGTGAATTAACCGGGACAGGGAACACCGGGGAGCTGTTTTTT; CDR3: CASSELTGTGNTGELFF
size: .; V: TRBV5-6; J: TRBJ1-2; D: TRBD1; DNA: TGTGCCAGCAGTTATCGAGACAGGGGTGGCTACACCTTC; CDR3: CASSYRDRGGYTF
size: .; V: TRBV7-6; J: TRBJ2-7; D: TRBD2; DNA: TGTGCCAGCAGCTTAACGCGGGAGGACGAGCAGTACTTC; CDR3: CASSLTREDEQYF
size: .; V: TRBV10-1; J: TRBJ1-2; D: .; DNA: TGCGCCACCTCGGTAGGGGTAGACTATGGCTACACCTTC; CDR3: CATSVGVDYGYTF
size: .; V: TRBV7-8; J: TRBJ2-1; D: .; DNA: TGTGCCAGCTTTAGCCTCGGGCTACAAGGGGCTAACATAAATGAGCAGTTCTTC; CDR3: CASFSLGLQGANINEQFF
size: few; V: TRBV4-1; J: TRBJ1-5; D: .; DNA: TGCGCCAGCAGCCAAAATCTCCATCAGCCCCAGCATTTT; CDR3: CASSQNLHQPQHF
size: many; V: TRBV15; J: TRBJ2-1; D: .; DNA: TGTGCCACCAGTCCAAGGTTGGTAGCGTATCCTGAGCAGTTCTTC; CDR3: CATSPRLVAYPEQFF
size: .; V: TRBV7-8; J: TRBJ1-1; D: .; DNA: TGTGCCAGCAGCCAGGGCCGGAGGGACGCTTTCTTT; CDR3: CASSQGRRDAFF
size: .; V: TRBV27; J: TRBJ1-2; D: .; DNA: TGTGCCAGCACTCCCGGACGGGGGGTATTTTTAAACTATGGCTACACCTTC; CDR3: CASTPGRGVFLNYGYTF
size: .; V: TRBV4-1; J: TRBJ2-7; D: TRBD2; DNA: TGCGCCAGCAGCCCTTGGCATTATAGCGGGAGTCTGTCCTACGAGCAGTACTTC; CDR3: CASSPWHYSGSLSYEQYF
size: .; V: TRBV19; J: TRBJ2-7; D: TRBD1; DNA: TGTGCCAGTAGTGCCGGGACAGCCCTCTACGAGCAGTACTTC; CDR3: CASSAGTALYEQYF
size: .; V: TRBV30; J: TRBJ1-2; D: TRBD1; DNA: TGTGCCTGGAGTGCGCACCGGGACAGGGGGCGTCATAACTATGGCTACACCTTC; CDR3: CAWSAHRDRGRHNYGYTF
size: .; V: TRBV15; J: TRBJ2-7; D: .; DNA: TGTGCCACCAGCAGAGAGGCCCTAGTAACCGAAACCTACGAGCAGTACTTC; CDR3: CATSREALVTETYEQYF
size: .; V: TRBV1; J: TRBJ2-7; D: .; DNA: TGCACCAGCAGCCAAGATCTGACTAGCGGGAGCAAAGGGCGTCCCTACGAGCAGTACTTC; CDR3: CTSSQDLTSGSKGRPYEQYF
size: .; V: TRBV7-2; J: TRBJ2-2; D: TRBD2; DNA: TGTGCCAGCAGCGCTAAGACTAGCGGGAGGCTAAGGACCGGGGAGCTGTTTTTT; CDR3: CASSAKTSGRLRTGELFF
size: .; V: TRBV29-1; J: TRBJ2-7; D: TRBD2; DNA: TGCAGCGTTGGCTTCAGACTAGCGGGAGACGAGCAGTACTTC; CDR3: CSVGFRLAGDEQYF
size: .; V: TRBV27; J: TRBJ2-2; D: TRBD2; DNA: TGTGCCAGCAGTTTGGGCCTAGCGGGAGGGCCCCACGGGGAGCTGTTTTTT; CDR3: CASSLGLAGGPHGELFF
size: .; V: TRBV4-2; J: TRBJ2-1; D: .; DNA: TGTGCCAGCAGCCAAGGAACAGAGTCCTACAATGAGCAGTTCTTC; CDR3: CASSQGTESYNEQFF
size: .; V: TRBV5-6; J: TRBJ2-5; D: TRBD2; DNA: TGTGCCAGCAAACCGGGACTAGCGACCGAGACCCAGTACTTC; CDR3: CASKPGLATETQYF
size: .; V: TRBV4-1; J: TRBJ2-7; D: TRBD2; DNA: TGCGCCAGCAGCCAAATCGGGAGGCGCAACGAGCAGTACTTC; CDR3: CASSQIGRRNEQYF
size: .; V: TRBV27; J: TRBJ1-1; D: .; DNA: TGTGCCAGCAGTTTACGGGGAACTGAAGCTTTCTTT; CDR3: CASSLRGTEAFF
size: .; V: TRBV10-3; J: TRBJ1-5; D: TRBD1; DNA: TGTGCCACTTGGGACAGGACTAGCAATCAGCCCCAGCATTTT; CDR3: CATWDRTSNQPQHF
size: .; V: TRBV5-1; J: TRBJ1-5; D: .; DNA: TGCGCCAGCAGCCCCGTAAAGGGGAGCAATCAGCCCCAGCATTTT; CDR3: CASSPVKGSNQPQHF
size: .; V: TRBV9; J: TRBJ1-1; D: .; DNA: TGTGCCAGCAGCCCTCTTCGCGCTGAAGCTTTCTTT; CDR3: CASSPLRAEAFF
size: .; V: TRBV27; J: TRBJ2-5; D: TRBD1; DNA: TGTGCCAGCATCCTGGGGACAGGGCAAGAAGAGACCCAGTACTTC; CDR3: CASILGTGQEETQYF
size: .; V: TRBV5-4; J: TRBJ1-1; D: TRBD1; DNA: TGTGCCAGCAGCCCCTGGGACAGGGGGTTTAACACTGAAGCTTTCTTT; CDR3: CASSPWDRGFNTEAFF
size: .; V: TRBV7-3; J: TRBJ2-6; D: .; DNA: TGTGCCAGCAGCTCCCTCCCGGGCTCTGGGGCCAACGTCCTGACTTTC; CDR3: CASSSLPGSGANVLTF
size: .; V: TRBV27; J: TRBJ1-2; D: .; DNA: TGTGCCAGCAGTTTATCGTCCGGTAACTATGGCTACACCTTC; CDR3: CASSLSSGNYGYTF
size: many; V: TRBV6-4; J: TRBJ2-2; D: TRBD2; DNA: TGTGCCAGCAGACTAGCGGGAGACACCGGGGAGCTGTTTTTT; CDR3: CASRLAGDTGELFF
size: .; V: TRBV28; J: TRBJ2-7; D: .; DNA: TGTGCCAGCATCAGCGGAGTTACTTACGAGCAGTACTTC; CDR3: CASISGVTYEQYF
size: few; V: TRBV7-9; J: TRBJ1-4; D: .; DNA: TGTGCCAGCAGCCTTTCAGGTGATGAAAAACTGTTTTTT; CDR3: CASSLSGDEKLFF
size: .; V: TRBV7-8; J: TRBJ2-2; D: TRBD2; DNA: TGTGCCAGCAGCTTAGATGCGGCGGGAGGAGGGGAGCTGTTTTTT; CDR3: CASSLDAAGGGELFF
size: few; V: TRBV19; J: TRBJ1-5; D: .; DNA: TGTGCCAGTAGTATATCGGATCAGCCCCAGCATTTT; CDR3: CASSISDQPQHF
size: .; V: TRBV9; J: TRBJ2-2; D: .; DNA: TGTGCCAGCGGGCGGAACACCGGGGAGCTGTTTTTT; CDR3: CASGRNTGELFF
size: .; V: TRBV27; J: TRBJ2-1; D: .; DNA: TGTGCCAGCAGTTTTGGTGGGGCAGCCTACAATGAGCAGTTCTTC; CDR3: CASSFGGAAYNEQFF
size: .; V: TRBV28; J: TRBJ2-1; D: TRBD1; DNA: TGTGCCAGCAGTCCCCTAGGGGACAGGTACAATGAGCAGTTCTTC; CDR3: CASSPLGDRYNEQFF
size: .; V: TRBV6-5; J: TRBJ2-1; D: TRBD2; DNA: TGTGCCAGCAGTTTACTTCCTAGCGGGACCTACAATGAGCAGTTCTTC; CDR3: CASSLLPSGTYNEQFF
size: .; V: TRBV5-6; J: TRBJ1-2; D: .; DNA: TGTGCCAGCGCCAGGGGAGCTAACTATGGCTACACCTTC; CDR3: CASARGANYGYTF